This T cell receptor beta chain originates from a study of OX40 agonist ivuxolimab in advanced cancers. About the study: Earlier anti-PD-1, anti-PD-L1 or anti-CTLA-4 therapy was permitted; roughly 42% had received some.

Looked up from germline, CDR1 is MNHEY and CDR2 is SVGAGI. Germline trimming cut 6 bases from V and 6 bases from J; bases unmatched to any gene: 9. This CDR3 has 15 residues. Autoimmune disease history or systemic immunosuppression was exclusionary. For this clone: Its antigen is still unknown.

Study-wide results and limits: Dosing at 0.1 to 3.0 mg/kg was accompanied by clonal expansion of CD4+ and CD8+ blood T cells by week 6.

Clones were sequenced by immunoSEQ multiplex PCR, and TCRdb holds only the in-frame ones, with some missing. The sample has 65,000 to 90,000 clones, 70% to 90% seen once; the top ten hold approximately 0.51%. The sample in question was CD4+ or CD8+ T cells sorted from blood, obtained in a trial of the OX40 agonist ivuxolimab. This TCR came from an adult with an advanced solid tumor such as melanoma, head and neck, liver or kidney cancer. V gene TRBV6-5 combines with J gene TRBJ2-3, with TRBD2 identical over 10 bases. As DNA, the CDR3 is TGTGCCAGCAGCCTCCTAGCGGGAGTGTCCGATACGCAGTATTTT. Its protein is CASSLLAGVSDTQYF.